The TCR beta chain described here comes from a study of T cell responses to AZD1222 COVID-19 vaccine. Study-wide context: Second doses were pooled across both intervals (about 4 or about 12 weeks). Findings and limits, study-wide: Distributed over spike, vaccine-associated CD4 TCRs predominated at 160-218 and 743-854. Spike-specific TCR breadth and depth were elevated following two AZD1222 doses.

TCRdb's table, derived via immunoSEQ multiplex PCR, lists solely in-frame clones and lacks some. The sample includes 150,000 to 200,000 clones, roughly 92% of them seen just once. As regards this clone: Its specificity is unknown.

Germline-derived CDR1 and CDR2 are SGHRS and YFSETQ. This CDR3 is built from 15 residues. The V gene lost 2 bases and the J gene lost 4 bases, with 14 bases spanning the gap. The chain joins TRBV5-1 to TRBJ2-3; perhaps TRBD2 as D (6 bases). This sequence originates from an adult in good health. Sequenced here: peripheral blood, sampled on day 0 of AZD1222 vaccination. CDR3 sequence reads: CASSFGGGKADTQYF. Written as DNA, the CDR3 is TGCGCCAGCAGCTTCGGTGGCGGGAAGGCAGATACGCAGTATTTT.